Listed below are T cell receptor beta chains from one sample, sequenced in a study of tumor and adjacent non-tumor tissue in lung cancer. Via MiXCR, TCRdb re-called the multiplex PCR reads, giving one row per CDR3 protein. Among roughly 120,000 distinct CDR3 sequences, roughly two thirds were seen once, and the ten largest hold around 19%. The sequencing input was distant non-tumor lung tissue. These receptors all come from a man in his sixties with non-small cell lung cancer. Each CDR3 is given with its conserved first and last residue. A D gene is named only where the DNA matches it firmly. Expanded clones are given a class, and other clones once, few, many or no size at all.

cdr3_aa: CASSQRTSGRANTGELFF; cdr3_nt: TGCGCCAGTAGCCAACGGACTAGCGGGAGGGCGAACACCGGGGAGCTGTTTTTT; j_call: TRBJ2-2; clone_size: once; v_call: TRBV4-1; d_call: TRBD2
cdr3_aa: CSAKRGAAEAFF; cdr3_nt: TGCAGCGCTAAGCGGGGGGCGGCTGAAGCTTTCTTT; j_call: TRBJ1-1; clone_size: many; v_call: TRBV29-1; d_call: -
cdr3_aa: CASSFDRANTGELFF; cdr3_nt: TGTGCCAGCAGCTTTGACAGGGCCAACACCGGGGAGCTGTTTTTT; j_call: TRBJ2-2; clone_size: many; v_call: TRBV5-5; d_call: TRBD1
cdr3_aa: CANSLVGLPQHF; cdr3_nt: TGTGCCAACAGTTTGGTGGGACTGCCCCAGCATTTT; j_call: TRBJ1-5; clone_size: -; v_call: TRBV12-3/TRBV12-4; d_call: -
cdr3_aa: CASSLLGNYEQYF; cdr3_nt: TGCGCCAGCAGCTTGCTAGGGAACTACGAGCAGTACTTC; j_call: TRBJ2-7; clone_size: many; v_call: TRBV5-1; d_call: -
cdr3_aa: CASSLSGNQPQHF; cdr3_nt: TGTGCCAGCAGTTTAAGCGGCAATCAGCCCCAGCACTTT; j_call: TRBJ1-5; clone_size: -; v_call: TRBV12-3/TRBV12-4; d_call: -
cdr3_aa: CNAASAGDETQYF; cdr3_nt: TGCAATGCCGCCTCAGCGGGGGATGAGACCCAGTACTTC; j_call: TRBJ2-5; clone_size: -; v_call: TRBV20-1; d_call: TRBD2
cdr3_aa: CASSFVIGTGYSNQRQHF; cdr3_nt: TGTGCCAGCAGTTTCGTGATCGGGACAGGGTACAGCAATCAGCGCCAGCATTTT; j_call: TRBJ1-5; clone_size: -; v_call: TRBV6-2/TRBV6-3; d_call: TRBD1
cdr3_aa: CTSSLRVGYEQYF; cdr3_nt: TGTACTAGCAGCTTAAGGGTGGGATACGAGCAGTACTTC; j_call: TRBJ2-7; clone_size: -; v_call: TRBV7-8; d_call: -
cdr3_aa: CASGSNTYQETQYF; cdr3_nt: TGTGCCAGCGGCTCGAACACGTACCAGGAGACCCAGTACTTC; j_call: TRBJ2-5; clone_size: -; v_call: TRBV11-1; d_call: -
cdr3_aa: CSVEVAVRETHYF; cdr3_nt: TGCAGCGTTGAAGTAGCAGTAAGAGAGACCCATTACTTC; j_call: TRBJ2-5; clone_size: -; v_call: TRBV29-1; d_call: -
cdr3_aa: CATSRQTPFSGNTIYF; cdr3_nt: TGTGCCACCAGTAGACAGACACCATTCTCTGGAAACACCATATATTTT; j_call: TRBJ1-3; clone_size: -; v_call: TRBV6-6; d_call: -
cdr3_aa: CASSSRGADTGELFF; cdr3_nt: TGTGCCAGCAGTTCTCGGGGGGCGGACACCGGGGAGCTGTTTTTT; j_call: TRBJ2-2; clone_size: few; v_call: TRBV2; d_call: -
cdr3_aa: CASSPLVGGPGANVLTF; cdr3_nt: TGTGCCAGTAGCCCACTAGTGGGAGGGCCTGGGGCCAACGTCCTGACTTTC; j_call: TRBJ2-6; clone_size: -; v_call: TRBV4-2; d_call: TRBD2
cdr3_aa: CASSPDRGGDGELFF; cdr3_nt: TGTGCCAGCAGTCCCGATAGGGGAGGCGACGGGGAGCTGTTTTTT; j_call: TRBJ2-2; clone_size: -; v_call: TRBV6-5; d_call: -
cdr3_aa: CATSGGQNQPQHF; cdr3_nt: TGTGCCACCTCAGGGGGACAGAATCAGCCCCAGCATTTT; j_call: TRBJ1-5; clone_size: few; v_call: TRBV18; d_call: TRBD1
cdr3_aa: CASSFPAPGGGSYEQYF; cdr3_nt: TGTGCCAGCAGTTTCCCCGCTCCCGGGGGAGGCTCCTACGAGCAGTACTTC; j_call: TRBJ2-7; clone_size: many; v_call: TRBV28; d_call: -
cdr3_aa: CASSLEQGNTEAFF; cdr3_nt: TGTGCCAGCAGCTTAGAACAGGGGAACACTGAAGCTTTCTTT; j_call: TRBJ1-1; clone_size: -; v_call: TRBV5-4; d_call: -
cdr3_aa: CASGPPGTGICGQYF; cdr3_nt: TGTGCTAGTGGGCCACCCGGGACAGGGATCTGCGGGCAGTACTTC; j_call: TRBJ2-7; clone_size: -; v_call: TRBV12-5; d_call: TRBD1
cdr3_aa: CSVLVAVYNEQFF; cdr3_nt: TGCAGCGTTTTAGTAGCGGTCTACAATGAGCAGTTCTTC; j_call: TRBJ2-1; clone_size: -; v_call: TRBV29-1; d_call: -
cdr3_aa: CSVGTGTGGQETQYF; cdr3_nt: TGCAGCGTTGGGACCGGGACAGGGGGCCAAGAGACCCAGTACTTC; j_call: TRBJ2-5; clone_size: many; v_call: TRBV29-1; d_call: TRBD1
cdr3_aa: CASSWGQGQTGELSF; cdr3_nt: TGTGCCAGCAGTTGGGGACAGGGGCAGACCGGGGAGCTGTCTTTT; j_call: TRBJ2-2; clone_size: -; v_call: TRBV6-2/TRBV6-3; d_call: TRBD1
cdr3_aa: CASSPSGSSYNEQFF; cdr3_nt: TGTGCCAGCAGCCCCTCGGGGAGCTCCTACAATGAGCAGTTCTTC; j_call: TRBJ2-1; clone_size: many; v_call: TRBV11-3; d_call: -
cdr3_aa: CASNWDRGYTTEAFF; cdr3_nt: TGTGCCAGCAACTGGGACAGGGGATATACCACTGAAGCTTTCTTT; j_call: TRBJ1-1; clone_size: many; v_call: TRBV6-1; d_call: TRBD1
cdr3_aa: CASSQDPRKPYGYTF; cdr3_nt: TGCGCCAGCAGCCAAGATCCAAGGAAACCCTATGGCTACACCTTC; j_call: TRBJ1-2; clone_size: -; v_call: TRBV4-3; d_call: -
cdr3_aa: CRVATGTGSGYTF; cdr3_nt: TGCCGCGTTGCTACCGGGACAGGGAGCGGCTACACCTTC; j_call: TRBJ1-2; clone_size: -; v_call: TRBV29-1; d_call: TRBD1
cdr3_aa: CASSRGTGENQPQHF; cdr3_nt: TGCGCCAGCAGCCGAGGGACAGGCGAAAATCAGCCCCAGCATTTT; j_call: TRBJ1-5; clone_size: -; v_call: TRBV5-1; d_call: TRBD1
cdr3_aa: CASSLGGDRRTQPQHF; cdr3_nt: TGTGCCAGCAGCTTAGGAGGGGACAGGCGGACTCAGCCCCAGCATTTT; j_call: TRBJ1-5; clone_size: many; v_call: TRBV7-8; d_call: TRBD1
cdr3_aa: CASRFEQNTEAFF; cdr3_nt: TGTGCCAGCAGGTTTGAGCAGAACACTGAAGCTTTCTTT; j_call: TRBJ1-1; clone_size: once; v_call: TRBV12-3/TRBV12-4; d_call: -
cdr3_aa: CASNIPSRDYQSSYNEQFF; cdr3_nt: TGCGCCAGCAACATACCCTCTCGGGACTACCAGAGCTCCTACAATGAGCAGTTCTTC; j_call: TRBJ2-1; clone_size: few; v_call: TRBV23-1; d_call: TRBD2
cdr3_aa: CASSTHHAGLPSYEQYF; cdr3_nt: TGTGCCAGCAGCACACACCATGCAGGGCTACCTTCCTACGAACAGTACTTC; j_call: TRBJ2-7; clone_size: -; v_call: TRBV11-2; d_call: -
cdr3_aa: CSVGGGVNTEASF; cdr3_nt: TGCAGCGTTGGTGGGGGAGTGAACACTGAAGCTTCCTTT; j_call: TRBJ1-1; clone_size: -; v_call: TRBV29-1; d_call: -
cdr3_aa: CATSLGLTVWYF; cdr3_nt: TGTGCCACCAGCTTAGGTCTTACTGTTTGGTACTTC; j_call: TRBJ2-7; clone_size: -; v_call: TRBV12-3/TRBV12-4; d_call: -
cdr3_aa: CCAQGAEDTEAFF; cdr3_nt: TGCTGCGCACAGGGGGCTGAGGACACTGAGGCTTTCTTT; j_call: TRBJ1-1; clone_size: -; v_call: TRBV29-1; d_call: TRBD1
cdr3_aa: CASSRVGTDTQYF; cdr3_nt: TGTGCCAGCAGTCGGGTCGGCACAGATACGCAGTATTTT; j_call: TRBJ2-3; clone_size: many; v_call: TRBV6-5; d_call: -
cdr3_aa: CVSSLGHASYETQYF; cdr3_nt: TGTGTCAGCAGCCTAGGACATGCTAGCTATGAGACCCAGTACTTC; j_call: TRBJ2-5; clone_size: once; v_call: TRBV11-2; d_call: -
cdr3_aa: CASSEGRGKEQYF; cdr3_nt: TGTGCCAGCAGTGAGGGCAGGGGTAAAGAGCAGTACTTC; j_call: TRBJ2-7; clone_size: many; v_call: TRBV25-1; d_call: -
cdr3_aa: CASGFSSGNEQFF; cdr3_nt: TGTGCCAGCGGTTTTAGTAGTGGCAATGAGCAGTTCTTC; j_call: TRBJ2-1; clone_size: -; v_call: TRBV12-3/TRBV12-4; d_call: -
cdr3_aa: CSARRGKDNQPQHF; cdr3_nt: TGCAGTGCTAGAAGGGGGAAGGACAATCAGCCCCAGCATTTT; j_call: TRBJ1-5; clone_size: -; v_call: TRBV20-1; d_call: -
cdr3_aa: CSAQTGLYGYTF; cdr3_nt: TGCAGTGCTCAAACAGGGCTCTATGGCTACACCTTC; j_call: TRBJ1-2; clone_size: many; v_call: TRBV20-1; d_call: -
cdr3_aa: CASSQTTGALTGELRF; cdr3_nt: TGCGCCAGCAGCCAAACGACAGGGGCGCTGACCGGGGAGCTGCGTTTT; j_call: TRBJ2-2; clone_size: -; v_call: TRBV4-3; d_call: TRBD1
cdr3_aa: CASSQGTGGSYMQYF; cdr3_nt: TGTGCCAGCAGCCAGGGGACAGGGGGTTCCTACATGCAGTACTTC; j_call: TRBJ2-7; clone_size: -; v_call: TRBV5-4; d_call: TRBD1
cdr3_aa: CASKLDRTNYGYTF; cdr3_nt: TGTGCCAGCAAACTGGACAGGACTAACTATGGCTACACCTTC; j_call: TRBJ1-2; clone_size: -; v_call: TRBV2; d_call: TRBD1
cdr3_aa: CASTLEASVGGELFF; cdr3_nt: TGTGCCAGCACTTTAGAAGCTAGCGTAGGCGGGGAGCTGTTTTTT; j_call: TRBJ2-2; clone_size: many; v_call: TRBV12-3/TRBV12-4; d_call: -
cdr3_aa: CVSSTGTGSTDKQYF; cdr3_nt: TGTGTCAGCAGTACTGGGACAGGCAGCACAGATAAGCAGTATTTT; j_call: TRBJ2-3; clone_size: -; v_call: TRBV6-6; d_call: TRBD1
cdr3_aa: CASRDTSLYEQYF; cdr3_nt: TGCGCCAGCAGGGACACTTCCCTCTACGAGCAGTACTTC; j_call: TRBJ2-7; clone_size: many; v_call: TRBV5-1; d_call: -
cdr3_aa: CASSGGPGEQFF; cdr3_nt: TGTGCCAGCTCGGGGGGGCCTGGTGAGCAGTTCTTC; j_call: TRBJ2-1; clone_size: -; v_call: TRBV2; d_call: TRBD2
cdr3_aa: CASSFVRLVGGFYNEQFF; cdr3_nt: TGTGCCAGCAGCTTTGTTAGACTAGTGGGAGGTTTCTACAATGAGCAGTTCTTC; j_call: TRBJ2-1; clone_size: -; v_call: TRBV7-9; d_call: -
cdr3_aa: CASIILQGANNQSQHF; cdr3_nt: TGTGCCAGCATTATCCTACAGGGGGCAAACAATCAGTCCCAGCATTTT; j_call: TRBJ1-5; clone_size: -; v_call: TRBV12-3/TRBV12-4; d_call: TRBD1
cdr3_aa: CNVGTGTNEKLSF; cdr3_nt: -; j_call: TRBJ1-4; clone_size: -; v_call: TRBV29-1; d_call: -
cdr3_aa: CASSDWSDQPQHF; cdr3_nt: TGTGCCAGCAGTGACTGGAGCGATCAGCCTCAGCATTTT; j_call: TRBJ1-5; clone_size: -; v_call: TRBV6-1; d_call: -
cdr3_aa: CASSLRGSQETQYF; cdr3_nt: TGTGCCAGCAGCCTCCGCGGGAGTCAAGAGACCCAGTACTTC; j_call: TRBJ2-5; clone_size: -; v_call: TRBV11-3; d_call: TRBD2
cdr3_aa: CASSDASTGELFF; cdr3_nt: TGTGCCAGCAGTGACGCTAGCACCGGGGAGCTGTTTTTT; j_call: TRBJ2-2; clone_size: -; v_call: TRBV6-4; d_call: -
cdr3_aa: CASSREGLENEQLF; cdr3_nt: TGTGCCAGCAGCCGGGAAGGACTAGAGAATGAGCAGTTATTC; j_call: TRBJ2-1; clone_size: -; v_call: TRBV11-3; d_call: TRBD2
cdr3_aa: CASSTQGTEGGYTF; cdr3_nt: TGTGCCAGCAGCACCCAGGGGACTGAGGGTGGCTACACATTC; j_call: TRBJ1-2; clone_size: -; v_call: TRBV11-1; d_call: -
cdr3_aa: CVIGGGYEQFF; cdr3_nt: TGTGTCATCGGCGGTGGTTATGAGCAGTTCTTC; j_call: TRBJ2-1; clone_size: -; v_call: TRBV10-3; d_call: -
cdr3_aa: CASGTSGEIHNEQFF; cdr3_nt: TGCGCCAGTGGGACTAGCGGGGAAATCCACAATGAGCAGTTCTTC; j_call: TRBJ2-1; clone_size: -; v_call: TRBV19; d_call: TRBD2
cdr3_aa: CSASSLQGGTEAFF; cdr3_nt: TGCAGTGCTAGCTCCTTACAGGGAGGCACTGAAGCTTTCTTT; j_call: TRBJ1-1; clone_size: many; v_call: TRBV20-1; d_call: -
cdr3_aa: CARSSQQPSSYNEQFF; cdr3_nt: TGTGCCAGAAGCTCGCAACAGCCGAGCTCCTACAATGAGCAGTTCTTC; j_call: TRBJ2-1; clone_size: -; v_call: TRBV11-1; d_call: -
cdr3_aa: CASSPRLAGDFWELFF; cdr3_nt: TGTGCCAGCAGCCCGAGACTAGCGGGAGATTTCTGGGAGCTGTTTTTT; j_call: TRBJ2-2; clone_size: -; v_call: TRBV7-9; d_call: TRBD2